This is a list of T cell receptor beta chains from one sample in a study of shared clonotypes between healthy human individuals. TCRdb's table, derived via immunoSEQ multiplex PCR, lists solely in-frame clones and lacks some. The sample records over 400,000 clones, around 96% being singletons. The sequencing sample was made of naive CD4+ T cells sorted from blood. The receptors shown here come from a woman aged 25 to 39 in good health. Both conserved end residues are part of each CDR3. The order of the fields is V gene, J gene, D gene, clone size, CDR3 protein, CDR3 DNA. A D gene is named only where the DNA matches it firmly. A clone size is listed for some rows: how often the clone was seen (once, few, many), or a class if it is expanded.

TRBV5-1	TRBJ1-3	TRBD1	.	CASSLDGQGPGNTIYF	TGCGCCAGCAGCTTGGATGGACAGGGGCCTGGAAACACCATATATTTT
TRBV18	TRBJ1-1	.	.	CASSGTGNSEAFF	TGTGCCAGCTCAGGCACAGGGAACTCTGAAGCTTTCTTT
TRBV5-4	TRBJ2-7	TRBD1	.	CASSLDRGYEQYF	TGTGCCAGCAGCTTGGACAGGGGTTACGAGCAGTACTTC
TRBV7-9	TRBJ1-5	.	once	CASSLAGSTGLHQPQHF	TGTGCCAGCAGCTTAGCGGGATCCACAGGGCTACATCAGCCCCAGCATTTT
TRBV10-3	TRBJ1-1	TRBD1	.	CAISERDSLFGNTEAFF	TGTGCCATCAGTGAACGGGACAGCCTTTTCGGGAACACTGAAGCTTTCTTT
TRBV28	TRBJ1-1	.	.	CASNPSASPPGKAFF	TGTGCCAGCAACCCTTCGGCAAGCCCACCCGGGAAAGCTTTCTTT
TRBV10-2	TRBJ2-6	.	.	CASSAPGDSGANVLTF	TGCGCCAGCAGCGCCCCCGGTGACTCTGGGGCCAACGTCCTGACTTTC
TRBV14	TRBJ2-7	.	few	CASSQAPVEGYEQYF	TGTGCCAGCAGCCAAGCGCCGGTGGAGGGCTACGAGCAGTACTTC
TRBV7-9	TRBJ2-7	.	once	CASSLEGLSEQYF	TGTGCCAGCAGCCTCGAAGGGTTGAGCGAGCAGTACTTC
TRBV6-5	TRBJ2-7	.	.	CASSYDRISYEQYF	TGTGCCAGCAGTTACGACAGGATCTCCTACGAGCAGTACTTC
TRBV1	TRBJ2-7	.	.	CTSSQDLCGGRIYEQYF	TGCACCAGCAGCCAAGATCTTTGTGGTGGCAGAATCTACGAGCAGTACTTC
TRBV27	TRBJ1-1	TRBD1	.	CASNLPGQGQMNTEAFF	TGTGCCAGCAATCTACCCGGACAGGGGCAAATGAACACTGAAGCTTTCTTT
TRBV30	TRBJ1-2	.	few	CAWTPGVMGYTF	TGTGCCTGGACCCCCGGGGTCATGGGCTACACCTTC
TRBV10-3	TRBJ1-1	.	.	CAIGTERVEAFF	TGTGCCATCGGTACCGAGCGTGTTGAAGCTTTCTTT
TRBV27	TRBJ2-3	.	.	CASSLRPTNTQYF	TGTGCCAGCAGTTTAAGGCCTACTAATACGCAGTATTTT
TRBV2	TRBJ2-5	.	.	CASTSEGGVETQYF	TGTGCCAGCACATCTGAGGGGGGCGTAGAGACCCAGTACTTC
TRBV5-4	TRBJ1-2	.	.	CASSGSREGIGYTF	TGTGCCAGCAGCGGGAGTCGGGAGGGGATTGGCTACACCTTC
TRBV28	TRBJ2-7	.	.	CATRGGGMAYEQYF	TGTGCCACCCGCGGGGGCGGGATGGCGTACGAGCAGTACTTC
TRBV6-1	TRBJ2-1	.	.	CASSERRGPPSEQFF	TGTGCCAGCAGTGAACGGAGGGGCCCACCGTCCGAGCAGTTCTTC
TRBV28	TRBJ2-5	TRBD1	.	CASSSPGQGEETQYF	TGTGCCAGCAGTTCCCCGGGACAGGGGGAAGAGACCCAGTACTTC
TRBV4-2	TRBJ2-2	TRBD2	.	CASSLGLAGGAGELFF	TGTGCCAGCAGCCTCGGACTAGCGGGAGGGGCCGGGGAGCTGTTTTTT
TRBV9	TRBJ2-1	.	.	CASSVSLADEQFF	TGTGCCAGCAGCGTAAGTCTAGCCGATGAGCAGTTCTTC
TRBV6-1	TRBJ2-5	.	once	CASRHGETQYF	TGTGCCAGCAGGCACGGAGAGACCCAGTACTTC
TRBV5-4	TRBJ2-2	.	.	CASSRGQVELNTGELFF	TGTGCCAGCAGCCGGGGGCAGGTCGAACTGAACACCGGGGAGCTGTTTTTT
TRBV7-9	TRBJ2-1	TRBD2	.	CASSSGTSGRYEQFF	TGTGCCAGCAGCTCCGGGACTAGCGGGAGGTATGAGCAGTTCTTC
TRBV18	TRBJ1-2	TRBD1	.	CASSPGQQNYGYTF	TGTGCCAGCTCACCGGGACAGCAGAACTATGGCTACACCTTC
TRBV7-8	TRBJ1-1	.	.	CASSLRVGENTEAFF	TGTGCCAGCAGCTTAAGGGTAGGAGAAAACACTGAAGCTTTCTTT
TRBV18	TRBJ1-5	.	.	CASSPDSLNQPQHF	TGTGCCAGCTCACCCGACTCACTGAATCAGCCCCAGCATTTT
TRBV5-1	TRBJ2-6	.	.	CASSLEGSGANVLTF	TGCGCCAGCAGCTTGGAAGGGTCTGGGGCCAACGTCCTGACTTTC
TRBV29-1	TRBJ2-7	TRBD2	.	CSVEGRERGYEQYF	TGCAGCGTTGAAGGGCGGGAGAGAGGCTACGAGCAGTACTTC
TRBV11-2	TRBJ2-7	.	.	CASSLGAGNNEQYF	TGTGCCAGCAGCTTAGGGGCAGGGAATAACGAGCAGTACTTC
TRBV14	TRBJ2-7	TRBD1	.	CASSRANPGTVSYEQYF	TGTGCCAGCAGCCGCGCGAACCCCGGGACAGTCTCCTACGAGCAGTACTTC
TRBV28	TRBJ1-4	.	.	CASSRTQTGFLVFF	TGTGCCAGCAGCCGAACCCAAACAGGGTTTTTGGTGTTTTTT
TRBV18	TRBJ1-5	.	.	CASSPPWGEGSPQHF	TGTGCCAGCTCACCACCTTGGGGAGAGGGAAGCCCCCAGCATTTT
TRBV2	TRBJ2-5	TRBD2	.	CASKASGSGGETQYF	TGTGCCAGCAAGGCTAGCGGGTCGGGCGGGGAGACCCAGTACTTC
TRBV7-8	TRBJ2-7	.	.	CASSLHRLSRYF	TGTGCCAGCAGCCTCCACCGGTTATCTCGGTACTTC